These 26 T cell receptor beta chains were sequenced from one sample in a study of T cell responses to AZD1222 COVID-19 vaccine. Sequencing was performed with immunoSEQ multiplex PCR; in TCRdb, only in-frame clones are kept and a portion is missing. Of about 110,000 clones listed, approximately 89% were seen once; the top ten hold 3.1%. The sample consisted of peripheral blood, taken on day 0 of MenACWY control vaccination. The receptors here all came from an adult in good health.

The chain joins TRBV3-1 (or the pseudogene TRBV3-2) to TRBJ2-3; TRBD2 is a possible D gene (7 bases). The CDR3 sequence is 17 residues long. Germline V lookup: CDR1 LGHDT, CDR2 YNNKEL (reference sequence). Trimming pared 3 bases from V and 2 bases from J, leaving 18 bases between. The DNA of the CDR3 is TGTGCCAGCAGCCACCTCGGAGGGGGGGGCAACACAGATACGCAGTATTTT. It is translated as CASSHLGGGGNTDTQYF.

Only one count was recorded for this clone. This chain connects TRBV7-9 to TRBJ1-2; D perhaps matches TRBD1 (6 bases). This CDR3 has 18 residues. The germline V gene has CDR1 SEHNR and CDR2 FQNEAQ (reference sequence). V gave up 5 bases and J gave up 5 bases, with 27 bases separating them. CDR3 protein: CASSLDGTPGELGYGYTF. The CDR3 DNA reads as TGTGCCAGCAGCCTAGACGGGACACCGGGAGAGCTTGGATATGGCTACACCTTC.

The CDR3 DNA is TGTGCCAGCAGCTTAGGGGGGTACCGGACAGGAGTCGGGCAGCCCCAGCATTTT. Translation gives CASSLGGYRTGVGQPQHF. The chain is built from TRBV7-8 and TRBJ1-5, with TRBD1 matching 7 bases. The CDR3 consists of 18 residues. The germline gives CDR1 SGHVS, CDR2 FQNEAQ. With 1 base clipped from V and 7 bases from J, the junction kept 16 bases outside the gene matches. The variable domain in full, with the rest retrieved from reference TRBV7-8 and TRBJ1-5, is GAGVSQSPRYKVAKRGQDVALRCDPISGHVSLFWYQQALGQGPEFLTYFQNEAQLDKSGLPSDRFFAERPEGSVSTLKIQRTQQEDSAVYLCASSLGGYRTGVGQPQHFGDGTRLSIL.

This clone was seen just once. The CDR3 DNA reads as TGTGCCAGCAGCGATAGGACAGGGACTGGAAACACCATATATTTT. Encoded protein: CASSDRTGTGNTIYF. The chain combines TRBV9 with TRBJ1-3; the match to TRBD1 covers 8 bases. Germline-derived CDR1 and CDR2 are SGDLS and YYNGEE. V lost 3 bases, J lost 2 bases, and 4 bases stayed unmatched. The CDR3 sequence is 15 residues long.

V and J are TRBV18 and TRBJ2-1, with 7 nucleotides matching TRBD2. After removal of 6 bases from V and 8 bases from J, the junction contained 7 bases not matched to a gene. There are 13 residues in the CDR3. Germline V lookup: CDR1 KGHSH, CDR2 LQKENI. The CDR3 here is CASSWGGADEQFF. The CDR3 nucleotides are TGTGCCAGCTCGTGGGGAGGGGCCGATGAGCAGTTCTTC. Variable domain in full (rest from reference TRBV18 and TRBJ2-1): NAGVMQNPRHLVRRRGQEARLRCSPMKGHSHVYWYRQLPEEGLKFMVYLQKENIIDESGMPKERFSAEFPKEGPSILRIQQVVRGDSAAYFCASSWGGADEQFFGPGTRLTVL.

The rearrangement uses TRBV11-1 and TRBJ1-5; D gene unclear. This CDR3 has 13 amino acids. The V gene's germline CDR1 is SGHAT and CDR2 FQDESV (reference sequence). Trimming took 5 bases from V and 6 from J, leaving 11 bases between them. The CDR3 region has the DNA TGTGCCAGCAGCCCGGGAGGGTTTCAGCCCCAGCATTTT. This encodes CASSPGGFQPQHF.

J is TRBJ2-7 and V is TRBV11-2, with 13 bases matching TRBD2. CDR1 is SGHAT, CDR2 FQNNGV, per germline. This CDR3 has 15 residues. The V segment lost 6 bases and the J segment 7 bases; nucleotides outside the gene matches: 9. CDR3 sequence reads: CASSQTSGGAGEQYF. As DNA, the CDR3 is TGTGCCAGCAGTCAAACTAGCGGGGGGGCCGGGGAGCAGTACTTC.

This chain connects TRBV19 to TRBJ2-1, with D tentatively TRBD2 (6 bases). V was shortened by 2 bases and J by 5 bases, with 13 bases between the two germline ends. This CDR3 is built from 15 residues. Germline V lookup: CDR1 LNHDA, CDR2 SQIVND (reference sequence). The CDR3: CASSISQEGNNEQFF. The CDR3 nucleotides are TGTGCCAGTAGTATAAGCCAGGAGGGAAACAATGAGCAGTTCTTC. Using reference TRBV19 and TRBJ2-1 for the parts outside the CDR3, the full variable domain is DGGITQSPKYLFRKEGQNVTLSCEQNLNHDAMYWYRQDPGQGLRLIYYSQIVNDFQKGDIAEGYSVSREKKESFPLTVTSAQKNPTAFYLCASSISQEGNNEQFFGPGTRLTVL.

The chain uses TRBV7-8 and TRBJ2-2; possibly TRBD1 for D (6 bases). Trimming left V 2 bases short and J 0 bases short, with 13 bases between. The germline gives CDR1 SGHVS, CDR2 FQNEAQ. The CDR3 is 17 amino acids. CDR3 bases: TGTGCCAGCAGCTTACCATCTGGGGGCGCGAACACCGGGGAGCTGTTTTTT. Protein sequence: CASSLPSGGANTGELFF.

In this sample, this clone turned up once. V gene TRBV6-5 combines with J gene TRBJ1-2; no clear D gene. Trimming took off 8 bases at V and 2 bases at J, with 12 bases between the two ends. Per the germline V gene, CDR1 is MNHEY and CDR2 is SVGAGI. The CDR3 consists of 13 residues. The CDR3, as DNA: TGTGCCAGCCGCCTGGATCTAAACTATGGCTACACCTTC. Residues: CASRLDLNYGYTF.

V gene TRBV7-6 combines with J gene TRBJ2-2; 14 nucleotides match TRBD2. This CDR3 is 18 amino acids long. V dropped 5 bases and J dropped 0; count of bases not matched to a gene: 5. Germline lookup yields CDR1 SGHVS and CDR2 FNYEAQ. CDR3 protein: CASSQGLAGGANTGELFF. CDR3 sequence (DNA): TGTGCCAGCAGCCAAGGACTAGCGGGGGGCGCGAACACCGGGGAGCTGTTTTTT.

The genes are TRBV7-9 and TRBJ2-5; 12 nucleotides line up with TRBD2. Germline CDR1 SEHNR, CDR2 FQNEAQ (reference sequence). The V and J ends lost 5 bases and 4 bases, in that order; junction bases with no gene match: 2. The CDR3 consists of 14 residues. CDR3 residues: CASSPGLAGETQYF. The DNA for the CDR3 is TGTGCCAGCAGCCCGGGACTAGCGGGAGAGACCCAGTACTTC.

The gene calls are TRBV12-3 or TRBV12-4 and TRBJ2-1; D perhaps matches TRBD1 (6 bases). This CDR3 spans 12 amino acids. Trimming pared 5 bases from V and 7 bases from J, leaving 9 bases between. The DNA of the CDR3 is TGTGCCAGCAGTCCTCAGGGGAATGAGCAGTTCTTC. Residues: CASSPQGNEQFF.

This clone was observed once. The chain recombines TRBV9 with TRBJ1-1, with no clear D. The V gene's germline CDR1 is SGDLS and CDR2 YYNGEE. With 4 bases removed from V and 3 bases from J, the gap between germline ends came to 4 bases. The CDR3 loop spans 11 amino acids. CDR3 loop: CASSPHTEAFF. For the CDR3, the DNA is TGTGCCAGCAGCCCACACACTGAAGCTTTCTTT.

V gene TRBV5-5 combines with J gene TRBJ2-3, with TRBD2 identical over 9 bases. The CDR3 has 15 residues. The ends lost 1 base at V and 5 bases at J; junction bases unmatched: 5. Germline V gene data show CDR1 as SGHKS and CDR2 as YYEKEE (reference sequence). The CDR3 protein is CASSLWRGGGDTQYF. In DNA form, the CDR3 reads TGTGCCAGCAGCTTGTGGCGGGGGGGAGGAGATACGCAGTATTTT.

The rearrangement joins TRBV2 to TRBJ1-1; 9 nucleotides agree with TRBD1. The germline CDR1 and CDR2 sequences are SNHLY and FYNNEI. There are 14 residues in the CDR3. After removal of 2 bases from V and 8 bases from J, the junction contained 6 bases not matched to a gene. The CDR3 sequence: CASSEQGQGEEAFF. CDR3 DNA sequence: TGTGCCAGCAGTGAACAGGGACAGGGCGAAGAAGCTTTCTTT.

The V and J genes are TRBV5-4 and TRBJ2-7; D is perhaps TRBD1 (5 bases). V lost 1 base to trimming and J lost 2 bases, with 10 bases between them. This CDR3 has 14 amino acids. CDR1 SGHNT and CDR2 YYREEE come from the germline V gene (reference sequence). The CDR3 here is CASSLQGVTYEQYF. The CDR3 DNA sequence: TGTGCCAGCAGCTTGCAGGGTGTCACCTACGAGCAGTACTTC.

V gene TRBV27 combines with J gene TRBJ1-5, with D maybe TRBD1 (6 bases). The CDR3 is made up of 15 amino acids. Germline CDR1 is MNHEY and CDR2 is SMNVEV (reference sequence). Trimming left V 8 bases short and J 0 bases short, with 14 bases between. The CDR3: CASQTKGGSNQPQHF. CDR3 DNA: TGTGCCAGCCAGACCAAGGGGGGTAGCAATCAGCCCCAGCATTTT.

The chain has TRBV5-1 and TRBJ2-1; the match to TRBD1 covers 9 bases. V lost 4 bases to trimming and J lost 2 bases; unmatched junction nucleotides: 10. CDR1 is SGHRS, CDR2 YFSETQ, per germline. The CDR3 contains 17 residues. CDR3 bases: TGCGCCAGCAGCCCGACTCCCGGGACAGGGACCTACAATGAGCAGTTCTTC. It specifies CASSPTPGTGTYNEQFF. Drawing the rest from reference TRBV5-1 and TRBJ2-1, the complete variable domain is KAGVTQTPRYLIKTRGQQVTLSCSPISGHRSVSWYQQTPGQGLQFLFEYFSETQRNKGNFPGRFSGRQFSNSRSEMNVSTLELGDSALYLCASSPTPGTGTYNEQFFGPGTRLTVL.

The rearrangement links TRBV6-5 to TRBJ1-2; TRBD1 is a possible D gene (5 bases). The CDR3 sequence is 14 residues long. The germline V and J ends were trimmed by 5 bases and 5 bases, with 15 bases remaining between them. Germline lookup yields CDR1 MNHEY and CDR2 SVGAGI. CDR3 loop: CASSQGGRSYGYTF. CDR3 nucleotides: TGTGCCAGCAGTCAGGGAGGGCGCAGTTATGGCTACACCTTC.

V usage is TRBV5-4 and J usage is TRBJ2-1, with 13 bases aligning to TRBD2. V lost 5 bases and J lost 3; bases outside the gene matches: 5. This CDR3 has 16 residues. Germline V gene data show CDR1 as SGHNT and CDR2 as YYREEE (reference sequence). In DNA, the CDR3 is TGTGCCAGCAGGACTAGCGGGGGGACGTACTACAATGAGCAGTTCTTC. Its translation: CASRTSGGTYYNEQFF.

This clone came up once. J is TRBJ2-7 and V is TRBV5-4; D is perhaps TRBD2 (6 bases). Per germline, CDR1 SGHNT and CDR2 YYREEE (reference sequence). Trimming shortened V by 3 bases and J by 5 bases, and 15 bases separated the two germline ends. This CDR3 is built from 14 residues. The CDR3 region has the DNA TGTGCCAGCAGCTGGCAGGGAGGCCGAAACGAGCAGTACTTC. The encoded protein is CASSWQGGRNEQYF.

The V and J genes are TRBV3-1 (or the pseudogene TRBV3-2) and TRBJ1-1; 9 positions agree with TRBD1. In germline, CDR1 is LGHDT, CDR2 YNNKEL (reference sequence). The trim removed 6 bases at V and 5 bases at J, leaving 10 bases unmatched. The CDR3 is made up of 15 amino acids. The CDR3 is CASRHLGTGRTEAFF. The CDR3 bases are TGTGCCAGCAGACATTTGGGGACAGGGCGGACTGAAGCTTTCTTT.

This clone was detected only once. This rearrangement joins TRBV6-5 to TRBJ2-1; TRBD1 might be the D (5 bases). Germline values: CDR1 MNHEY, CDR2 SVGAGI. This CDR3 is built from 15 residues. Trimming removed 2 bases from V and 10 bases from J, with 18 bases in between. This CDR3 reads CASSYTQVPSGEQFF. The CDR3 nucleotides read TGTGCCAGCAGTTACACACAGGTTCCTTCGGGCGAGCAGTTCTTC.

This clone was observed a few times. The chain carries TRBV20-1 and TRBJ2-5; TRBD2 agrees at 8 bases. The germline CDR1 and CDR2 sequences are DFQATT and SNEGSKA (reference sequence). Germline trimming cut 5 bases from V and 2 bases from J; bases unmatched to any gene: 7. The CDR3 consists of 14 residues. The CDR3 protein is CSAGGGGLQETQYF. In DNA, the CDR3 is TGCAGTGCTGGTGGCGGGGGGTTACAAGAGACCCAGTACTTC.

For this clone: In the same sample, other DNA sequences code for this CDR3. The V gene is TRBV5-4, the J gene TRBJ2-6; tentatively, D is TRBD2 (6 bases). Per the germline V gene, CDR1 is SGHNT and CDR2 is YYREEE (reference sequence). Trimming took 7 bases from V and 1 from J, leaving 6 bases between them. The CDR3 is made up of 13 amino acids. The DNA for the CDR3 is TGTGCCAGCGGGGGGTCTGGGGCCAACGTCCTGACTTTC. Amino acids: CASGGSGANVLTF.